Detailed here is one T cell receptor (beta chain). Vbeta (60) and Jbeta (13) primers were used in the PCR. Assay used: immunoSEQ multiplex PCR; TCRdb lists only in-frame clones, some missing. The table includes about 180,000 clones, 80% to 90% detected once. This entry comes from a study of cytomegalovirus exposure and HLA in healthy donors. Trimming took 5 bases from V and 3 from J; bases not matched to a gene: 10. CDR3 size: 15 residues. Per the germline V gene, CDR1 is SNHLY and CDR2 is FYNNEI. This chain links TRBV2 with TRBJ2-7; TRBD1 agrees at 7 bases. The sample comprised PBMCs. This clonotype was sampled from a girl aged 2-10 years in good health and CMV-seropositive. CDR3 region: CASSYSRDSLYEQYF. In DNA form, the CDR3 reads TGTGCCAGCAGTTACAGCCGGGACAGCCTCTACGAGCAGTACTTC.